The 18 T cell receptor beta chains given below trace back to one sample, sequenced in a study of OX40 agonist ivuxolimab in advanced cancers. The table came from immunoSEQ multiplex PCR; TCRdb's copy has only in-frame clones and leaves some out. This sample has 60,000 to 90,000 clones, with approximately 78% found just once. The material was CD4+ or CD8+ T cells sorted from blood, obtained in a trial of the OX40 agonist ivuxolimab. These receptors were obtained from an adult with an advanced solid tumor such as melanoma, head and neck, liver or kidney cancer.

The chain is built from TRBV13 and TRBJ2-5; D unclear. V was cut by 4 bases and J by 7 bases, with 10 bases left in between. This CDR3 spans 12 amino acids. CDR1 and CDR2 (germline): PRHDT, FYEKMQ (reference sequence). In DNA form, the CDR3 reads TGTGCCAGCAGCTCATACTCGGGGACCCAGTACTTC. Translated, it gives CASSSYSGTQYF.

The rearrangement links TRBV7-8 to TRBJ2-7, with D possibly matching TRBD2 (6 bases). The germline gives CDR1 SGHVS, CDR2 FQNEAQ. Deletions cut 1 base from V and 6 bases from J, with 10 bases between. The CDR3 covers 13 residues. The CDR3 DNA sequence: TGTGCCAGCAGCTTAGTACTAGCTGGCGAGCAGTACTTC. Translated: CASSLVLAGEQYF.

The chain is built from TRBV11-2 and TRBJ2-3; TRBD1 is a possible D gene (6 bases). Germline CDR1 SGHAT, CDR2 FQNNGV. V lost 5 bases and J 0 bases, leaving 9 bases between the germline ends. This CDR3 is built from 14 residues. The DNA for the CDR3 is TGTGCCAGCAGCGGACAGATTAGCACAGATACGCAGTATTTT. Translating gives CASSGQISTDTQYF.

The V and J genes are TRBV5-4 and TRBJ1-2, with 10 bases fitting TRBD1. From germline, CDR1 is SGHNT and CDR2 YYREEE (reference sequence). J gave up 6 bases and V 6 bases, and 11 bases lay outside the gene matches. The CDR3 runs to 15 residues. CDR3 DNA sequence: TGTGCCAGCACCCAGGGACAGGGGCCCTTAGATGGCTACACCTTC. Translating gives CASTQGQGPLDGYTF.

The chain employs TRBV5-4 and TRBJ2-2, with TRBD2 matching 10 bases. Germline CDR1 SGHNT, CDR2 YYREEE (reference sequence). This CDR3 comprises 17 residues. The trim removed 4 bases at V and 4 bases at J, leaving 10 bases unmatched. CDR3 sequence (DNA): TGTGCCAGCAGCAACCCCTCCCGGACTAGCGGCACCGGGGAGCTGTTTTTT. Residues: CASSNPSRTSGTGELFF.

The chain has TRBV7-2 and TRBJ2-7; D is perhaps TRBD2 (7 bases). The CDR3 totals 15 residues. Germline V gives CDR1 SGHTA, CDR2 FQGNSA. V lost 1 base and J 4 bases, leaving 14 bases between the germline ends. CDR3 nucleotides: TGTGCCAGCAGCTTAGTTGCGGGGGCCGGGTACGAGCAGTACTTC. Translating it yields CASSLVAGAGYEQYF.

This sequence joins TRBV18 and TRBJ2-6; D remains ambiguous. V lost 4 bases and J lost 4, with 11 bases in between. The CDR3 loop spans 15 amino acids. Germline lookup yields CDR1 KGHSH and CDR2 LQKENI. The CDR3 loop is CASSRAESGANVLTF. CDR3 sequence (DNA): TGTGCCAGCTCACGCGCAGAGTCCGGGGCCAACGTCCTGACTTTC.

The CDR3 here is CASSPVENEQFF. The CDR3 nucleotides are TGTGCCAGCTCACCGGTGGAGAATGAGCAGTTCTTC. The chain recombines TRBV18 with TRBJ2-1; D is undetermined. The CDR3 length is 12 residues. V was clipped by 3 bases and J by 7 bases, with 7 bases between them. Germline-derived CDR1 and CDR2 are KGHSH and LQKENI.

The DNA for the CDR3 is TGCGCCAGCAGCTTTAATCCGGGACAGGGGGGCGATGAGCAGTTCTTC. It specifies CASSFNPGQGGDEQFF. The chain joins TRBV5-1 to TRBJ2-1, with 11 bases lining up with TRBD1. With V trimmed by 2 bases and J by 8 bases, 9 bases remained unmatched. The CDR3 has 16 amino acids. Germline values: CDR1 SGHRS, CDR2 YFSETQ.

This clone has more than one count but fewer than ten. The chain carries TRBV11-3 and TRBJ1-3; the D is unclear. The CDR3 length is 11 residues. Trimming removed 8 bases from V and 0 bases from J, with 2 bases in between. Looked up from germline, CDR1 is SGHNT and CDR2 is YENEEA. This chain's CDR3 is CASGSGNTIYF. CDR3 nucleotides: TGTGCCAGCGGCTCTGGAAACACCATATATTTT.

The J gene is TRBJ1-1, the V gene TRBV7-9; TRBD1 matches at 8 bases. The CDR3 is 13 residues long. The germline V gene encodes CDR1 SEHNR and CDR2 FQNEAQ (reference sequence). The V gene end was trimmed by 6 bases and the J gene end by 4 bases; junction bases not matched to a gene: 4. In DNA form, the CDR3 reads TGTGCCAGCAGTTACGGACAGGGCACTGAAGCTTTCTTT. This translates into CASSYGQGTEAFF. The whole variable domain, remainder taken from reference TRBV7-9 and TRBJ1-1, is DTGVSQNPRHKITKRGQNVTFRCDPISEHNRLYWYRQTLGQGPEFLTYFQNEAQLEKSRLLSDRFSAERPKGSFSTLEIQRTEQGDSAMYLCASSYGQGTEAFFGQGTRLTVV.

The V gene is TRBV11-2, the J gene TRBJ1-1, with 9 bases aligning to TRBD1. The CDR3 totals 14 residues. J lost 5 bases, V lost 4 bases, and 5 bases had no gene match. Germline V gene lookup returns CDR1 SGHAT and CDR2 FQNNGV. The CDR3 loop is CASSWDRVETEAFF. In nucleotides, the CDR3 is TGTGCCAGCAGCTGGGACAGGGTAGAGACTGAAGCTTTCTTT.

CDR3 protein: CASSTRTGEDEQYF. In nucleotides, the CDR3 is TGTGCCAGCAGCACCAGGACAGGGGAGGACGAGCAGTACTTC. The V call is TRBV7-2, the J call TRBJ2-7, with TRBD1 identical over 9 bases. This CDR3 spans 14 amino acids. Germline CDR1 reads SGHTA; CDR2 reads FQGNSA. Trimming at V came to 5 bases and at J to 5 bases, leaving 7 bases not matched to a gene.

This chain uses TRBV11-1 with TRBJ1-1; the D is unclear. V lost 2 bases and J 0 bases, leaving 4 bases between the germline ends. The germline V gene encodes CDR1 SGHAT and CDR2 FQDESV (reference sequence). The CDR3 is 13 residues long. CDR3 in amino acids: CASSLMMNTEAFF. The CDR3 nucleotides read TGTGCCAGCAGCTTAATGATGAACACTGAAGCTTTCTTT.

The V gene is TRBV11-3, the J gene TRBJ1-5; tentatively, D is TRBD1 (6 bases). V was cut by 3 bases and J by 7 bases, with 10 bases left in between. The length of the CDR3 is 13 residues. Germline values: CDR1 SGHNT, CDR2 YENEEA. The CDR3 DNA is TGTGCCAGCAGCTTGGGGGCAGGGCAGCCCCAGCATTTT. It yields the protein CASSLGAGQPQHF.

The chain has TRBV6-6 and TRBJ1-3; TRBD1 aligns across 9 bases. With V trimmed by 0 bases and J by 8 bases, 5 bases remained unmatched. Germline CDR1 is MNHNY and CDR2 is SVGAGI (reference sequence). This CDR3 spans 15 amino acids. CDR3 sequence: CASSYSSDRGDTIYF. The CDR3 coding sequence is TGTGCCAGCAGTTACTCGTCGGACAGGGGTGACACCATATATTTT.

The V gene is TRBV5-4, the J gene TRBJ2-1; D uncertain. The CDR3 is 13 residues long. The germline V and J ends were trimmed by 4 bases and 3 bases, with 8 bases remaining between them. Looked up from germline, CDR1 is SGHNT and CDR2 is YYREEE (reference sequence). For the CDR3, the DNA is TGTGCCAGCAGCCCTGGGGACTACAATGAGCAGTTCTTC. Protein sequence: CASSPGDYNEQFF.

The V and J genes are TRBV10-3 and TRBJ2-3, with 11 positions matching TRBD2. Germline V lookup: CDR1 ENHRY, CDR2 SYGVKD. This CDR3 is built from 17 residues. V gave up 7 bases and J gave up 3 bases; unmatched junction bases: 12. The chain's CDR3 is CAINGGSGLAETDTQYF. DNA for the CDR3: TGTGCCATCAACGGAGGGTCGGGACTAGCGGAGACAGATACGCAGTATTTT.